Listed here are 19 T cell receptor beta chains from one sample, sequenced in a study of tumor-infiltrating lymphocytes in primary liver carcinoma. Extraction also yielded germline DNA, while blood RNA was obtained from unsorted whole blood. Starting from 400 to 500 ng of total RNA, TCR beta cDNA was produced with a primer in the constant region. Slightly modified ARM-PCR served as the procedure for the TCR beta libraries. These libraries came from three rounds of nested multiplex PCR. Use of TRBV1-TRBV30 forward primers with a C-beta reverse primer characterized the first two PCR rounds, which lasted about 9 cycles each. One entry per CDR3 protein results from TCRdb running MiXCR on the multiplex PCR reads. The sample contains about 210,000 distinct CDR3 sequences, 65% of which appear only once. Sequencing input: peripheral blood. Receptor source: a woman aged 55 to 70 with primary liver carcinoma and hepatitis B virus infection.

This chain connects TRBV11-3 to TRBJ2-5; TRBD1 aligns across 7 bases. CDR1 is SGHNT, CDR2 YENEEA, per germline. Trimming removed 5 bases from V and 0 bases from J; junction bases left unmatched: 12. The CDR3 runs to 17 residues. CDR3 sequence reads: CASSLSGTVVYQETQYF. The CDR3 DNA reads TGTGCCAGCAGCCTCTCCGGGACAGTGGTCTACCAAGAGACCCAGTACTTC. Variable domain in full (rest from reference TRBV11-3 and TRBJ2-5): EAGVVQSPRYKIIEKKQPVAFWCNPISGHNTLYWYLQNLGQGPELLIRYENEEAVDDSQLPKDRFSAERLKGVDSTLKIQPAELGDSAVYLCASSLSGTVVYQETQYFGPGTRLLVL.

With respect to this clonotype: At one of its ends the junction is not consistent with the germline gene, which may arise from a read error. V is TRBV14 and J is TRBJ1-2; no clear D. The V gene's germline CDR1 is SGHDN and CDR2 FVKESK. The CDR3 covers 16 residues. As DNA, the CDR3 is TGTGCCAGCAGCCAAGATTGGGAATGGAGGTTCTATGGATACACCTTC. Translating it yields CASSQDWEWRFYGYTF.

Comments on this clonotype: One end of the junction is discordant with germline, which a read error may explain. The V gene is TRBV5-4, the J gene TRBJ1-1, with D maybe TRBD1 (6 bases). From germline, CDR1 is SGHNT and CDR2 YYREEE (reference sequence). The length of the CDR3 is 17 residues. The CDR3 sequence: CASKKNGQFPMNAEAFF. The DNA for the CDR3 is TGTGCCAGTAAAAAAAACGGACAGTTTCCCATGAACGCTGAAGCTTTCTTT.

This clonotype has only a few counts. The J gene is TRBJ2-1, the V gene TRBV28, with TRBD2 identical over 7 bases. Germline assignment: CDR1 MDHEN and CDR2 SYDVKM. The CDR3 loop spans 14 amino acids. V lost 6 bases and J lost 4; bases outside the gene matches: 6. The CDR3 DNA reads as TGTGCCAGCAGGGCCCTTAGCGGGTACAATGAGCAGTTCTTC. Protein product: CASRALSGYNEQFF.

Remarks on this clonotype: Mismatch with germline at one junction end may stem from a read error. The V gene is TRBV11-2, the J gene TRBJ1-1; D unresolved. Germline-derived CDR1 and CDR2 are SGHAT and FQNNGV. This CDR3 contains 14 residues. The CDR3 loop reads CVSNSAVVGTEAFF. The CDR3 bases are TGTGTCAGCAACTCCGCCGTAGTCGGGACTGAAGCTTTCTTT.

Comment on this clonotype: A much larger clone lies one base from this, so it may be a read error. This chain links TRBV29-1 with TRBJ1-6, with 9 nucleotides matching TRBD1. The CDR3 has 13 amino acids. Per germline, CDR1 SQVTM and CDR2 ANQGSEA. In nucleotides, the CDR3 is TGCAGCGCACGGGACAGGGCGGATTCACTCCTCCACTTT. It translates to CSARDRADSLLHF.

This clonotype has at least ten counts. The CDR3 nucleotides are TGTGCTAGTGGTTTGTCAGAGGGCGAGCAGTTCTTC. This encodes CASGLSEGEQFF. The gene calls are TRBV12-5 and TRBJ2-1, with D possibly being TRBD2 (5 bases). Germline CDR1 reads LGHNT; CDR2 reads FRNRAP. The CDR3 extends over 12 amino acids. Trimming removed 2 bases at V and 10 bases at J, with 9 bases between.

For this clonotype: The junction departs from germline at one end; a sequencing error may be responsible. The V and J genes are TRBV5-1 and TRBJ2-5; 7 positions match TRBD1. The CDR3 has 14 residues. Germline CDR1 is SGHRS and CDR2 is YFSETQ. CDR3 coding DNA: TGCGCCAGCAGCTCCGGGACAGCCCAAGAGACCCAGTGCTTC. It is translated as CASSSGTAQETQCF.

This clonotype showed up just a few times. This may stem from a read error, because a much larger clone lies one nucleotide away. The V gene is TRBV4-2, the J gene TRBJ2-3; D unclear. CDR3 size: 13 residues. Germline V gene sequence: CDR1 LGHNA, CDR2 YNFKEQ. V lost 3 bases and J 11 bases, leaving 15 bases between the germline ends. The CDR3 here is CASSQVTGFEQYF. CDR3 nucleotides: TGTGCCAGCAGCCAGGTAACTGGGTTCGAGCAGTATTTT.

In regard to this clonotype: A much larger clone differs from this one at a single base, so this may be a read error. The chain recombines TRBV5-5 with TRBJ1-6; D gene uncertain. This CDR3 is built from 15 residues. The germline gives CDR1 SGHKS, CDR2 YYEKEE (reference sequence). Trimming removed 4 bases at V and 9 bases at J, with 17 bases between. CDR3 DNA sequence: TGTGCCAGCAGCCCGACCGATGCTATAAGTTCACCCCTCCACTTT. Amino acid sequence: CASSPTDAISSPLHF. Supplemented by reference TRBV5-5 and TRBJ1-6, the full variable domain reads DAGVTQSPTHLIKTRGQQVTLRCSPISGHKSVSWYQQVLGQGPQFIFQYYEKEERGRGNFPDRFSARQFPNYSSELNVNALLLGDSALYLCASSPTDAISSPLHFGNGTRLTVT.

With respect to this clonotype: The junction departs from the called germline gene at one end, perhaps through a read error. This rearrangement joins TRBV11-2 to TRBJ2-3; D perhaps matches TRBD2 (5 bases). CDR1 and CDR2 from the germline V gene are SGHAT and FQNNGV. The CDR3 runs 14 residues. The CDR3 loop reads CVSSGRFSTYTQYF. CDR3 nucleotide sequence: TGTGTCAGCAGCGGCCGCTTTTCCACATATACGCAGTATTTT.

This clonotype came up many times. The gene calls are TRBV28 and TRBJ2-3, with 7 positions matching TRBD2. The germline V gene encodes CDR1 MDHEN and CDR2 SYDVKM. This CDR3 is 12 amino acids long. Trimming removed 11 bases from V and 5 bases from J; junction bases left unmatched: 7. CDR3 coding DNA: TGTGCCTCAGCGGGAACGGTAGATACGCAGTATTTT. Amino acids: CASAGTVDTQYF.

This rearrangement joins TRBV5-1 to TRBJ1-2, with D possibly being TRBD1 (5 bases). The length of the CDR3 is 16 residues. V dropped 2 bases and J dropped 1 base, with 15 bases sitting between them. Germline V gene lookup returns CDR1 SGHRS and CDR2 YFSETQ. The chain's CDR3 is CASSFTGLADNYGYTF. Written as DNA, the CDR3 is TGCGCCAGCAGCTTTACAGGACTGGCGGATAACTATGGCTACACCTTC.

J is TRBJ2-1 and V is TRBV11-1; D might be TRBD1 (6 bases). The CDR3 loop spans 12 amino acids. The germline V gene encodes CDR1 SGHAT and CDR2 FQDESV (reference sequence). V shed 5 bases and J shed 7 bases, with 9 bases lying between them. The CDR3 reads CASSPDRNEQFF. CDR3 nucleotide sequence: TGTGCCAGCAGCCCGGACAGAAATGAGCAGTTCTTC.

This clonotype was detected many times. The CDR3 DNA follows: TGTGCCAGCAGACTAGCGGGAGGGCCGGACACCGGGGAGCTGTTTTTT. Translation: CASRLAGGPDTGELFF. The chain uses TRBV6-2 or TRBV6-3 and TRBJ2-2, with 13 bases fitting TRBD2. Looked up from germline, CDR1 is MNHEY and CDR2 is SVGEGT. V was pared by 6 bases and J by 3 bases, with 4 bases of the junction left unmatched. This CDR3 is built from 16 residues.

Concerning this clonotype itself: A junction end diverges from the germline sequence, so it may reflect a read error. The gene calls are TRBV6-1 and TRBJ1-2; 7 positions match TRBD1. The CDR3 covers 15 residues. Germline loops: CDR1 MNHNS, CDR2 SASEGT. CDR3 sequence: CASSQGVKAGYDYTF. The CDR3 DNA sequence: TGTGCCAGCAGTCAGGGGGTCAAGGCAGGCTATGACTACACCTTC.

The chain employs TRBV28 and TRBJ1-2, with D maybe TRBD1 (6 bases). The CDR3 is 14 residues long. Germline V gene data show CDR1 as MDHEN and CDR2 as SYDVKM. Deletions cut 6 bases from V and 1 base from J, with 12 bases between. Here the CDR3 DNA reads TGTGCCAGCAGCTTGAAGGACAGTAACTATGGCTACACCTTC. This translates into CASSLKDSNYGYTF.

This clonotype was counted ten times or more. The chain employs TRBV10-2 and TRBJ2-3, with D uncertain. V lost 7 bases and J 4 bases, leaving 9 bases between the germline ends. This CDR3 region has 12 residues. Germline V CDR1 and CDR2: WSHSY, SAAADI. The CDR3 loop is CASTDFPDTQYF. CDR3 nucleotide sequence: TGCGCCAGCACAGACTTTCCAGATACGCAGTATTTT.

The rearrangement uses TRBV5-1 and TRBJ2-1, with TRBD2 matching 8 bases. There are 14 residues in the CDR3. With V trimmed by 5 bases and J by 8 bases, 9 bases remained unmatched. The germline CDR1 and CDR2 sequences are SGHRS and YFSETQ. The CDR3 loop is CASRSGTSLDEQFF. For the CDR3, the DNA is TGCGCCAGCAGATCTGGGACTAGTCTTGATGAGCAGTTCTTC.